Presented here are 5 T cell receptor beta chains from one specimen sequenced in a study of T cell changes during pregnancy in multiple sclerosis. Method: immunoSEQ multiplex PCR; TCRdb's copy keeps in-frame clones and lacks some. This sample has some 58,000 clones, with over 95% found just once. The starting material was CD8+ T cells from peripheral blood mononuclear cells, obtained after pregnancy. These receptors all stem from a female donor with multiple sclerosis, enrolled in a pregnancy study.

The chain is built from TRBV29-1 and TRBJ2-3, with D possibly matching TRBD1 (6 bases). V was trimmed by 3 bases and J by 2 bases, leaving 12 bases between them. CDR3 size: 14 residues. Germline-derived CDR1 and CDR2 are SQVTM and ANQGSEA. The CDR3 here is CSVDSRGPTDTQYF. The CDR3 region has the DNA TGCAGCGTTGATAGCAGGGGCCCCACAGATACGCAGTATTTT.

Here the CDR3 reads CASSDLGQPNYGYTF. The CDR3 DNA is TGTGCCAGCAGCGACCTGGGACAGCCTAACTATGGCTACACCTTC. This chain joins TRBV7-9 and TRBJ1-2; 7 nucleotides match TRBD1. The trim removed 5 bases at V and 0 bases at J, leaving 6 bases unmatched. Germline V gives CDR1 SEHNR, CDR2 FQNEAQ (reference sequence). This CDR3 region has 15 residues.

This chain connects TRBV2 to TRBJ2-6; D might be TRBD1 (5 bases). The CDR3 runs to 19 residues. From germline, CDR1 is SNHLY and CDR2 FYNNEI. V was shortened by 2 bases and J by 0 bases, with 17 bases between the two germline ends. The CDR3 bases are TGTGCCAGCAGTGAAAGGGGCAGGGTCCTCCCCTCTGGGGCCAACGTCCTGACTTTC. Amino acids: CASSERGRVLPSGANVLTF.

V and J are TRBV29-1 and TRBJ1-1, with 8 bases aligning to TRBD1. Germline V lookup: CDR1 SQVTM, CDR2 ANQGSEA. Trimming at V came to 6 bases and at J to 0 bases, leaving 3 bases not matched to a gene. This CDR3 comprises 13 residues. Here the CDR3 reads CSVGTGLNTEAFF. The CDR3, as DNA: TGCAGCGTCGGGACAGGTTTGAACACTGAAGCTTTCTTT.

The CDR3 sequence: CASSSLLTGTGEAFF. In nucleotides, the CDR3 is TGTGCCAGCAGCTCTCTGCTTACCGGGACAGGGGAAGCTTTCTTT. The chain combines TRBV7-9 with TRBJ1-1, with TRBD1 identical over 9 bases. This CDR3 spans 15 amino acids. CDR1 is SEHNR, CDR2 FQNEAQ, per germline (reference sequence). With V trimmed by 4 bases and J by 8 bases, 11 bases remained unmatched.